This T cell receptor beta chain was retrieved from a study of control samples from healthy donors and cancer patients. The germline V gene has CDR1 MNHNY and CDR2 SVGAGI (reference sequence). The CDR3 totals 15 residues. V was pared by 5 bases and J by 5 bases, with 10 bases of the junction left unmatched. This clone has only one observation. The assay was immunoSEQ multiplex PCR, and TCRdb's table has in-frame clones only and misses some. The sample has about 190,000 clones; over 80% are singletons. Material for sequencing was blood. This clonotype was obtained from a young man in good health. This sequence joins TRBV6-6 and TRBJ1-1; TRBD1 agrees at 8 bases. The CDR3 sequence is CASSPDRGRGTEAFF. The CDR3 DNA sequence: TGTGCCAGCAGTCCCGACAGGGGAAGGGGGACTGAAGCTTTCTTT.